A selection of T cell receptor beta chains follows, all from one sample in a study of vaccination and CD4 T cells after COVID-19. Their specific antigens are unknown. TCRdb re-analysed the PCR reads in MiXCR, keeping a single row per CDR3 protein. The table shows 7,000 to 9,500 distinct CDR3 sequences, with more than 30% occurring only once. Sequenced sample: CD4+ T cells from blood, cultured in vitro. Source of these receptors: a human donor in good health. The CDR3 runs from the conserved cysteine through the conserved F or W. A D gene is named only where the DNA matches it firmly. Where a row states a size, it is once, few, many or the class of an expanded clone; other rows omit it.

j_call v_call clone_size cdr3_length d_call cdr3_nt cdr3_aa
TRBJ1-1 TRBV12-2 . 16 . TGTGCAAGTCGCCCCAGCCCGACAGGAATGAACACTGAAGCTTTCTTT CASRPSPTGMNTEAFF
TRBJ1-2 TRBV6-5 few 11 . TGTGCCAGCAGTTACGGGGGTGGCTACACCTTC CASSYGGGYTF
TRBJ2-7 TRBV10-2 . 13 TRBD1 TGCGCCAGCAGGGGGACAGGGCGAGACGAGCAGTACTTC CASRGTGRDEQYF
TRBJ2-5 TRBV7-8 . 13 . TGTGCCAGCAGCTTAGCACGCCAAGAGACCCAGTACTTC CASSLARQETQYF
TRBJ1-5 TRBV19 once 14 . TGTGCCAGTAGTATTATGACAGACAATCAGCCCCAGCATTTT CASSIMTDNQPQHF
TRBJ2-1 TRBV11-3 few 15 TRBD2 TGTGCCAGCAGCTTAGCAGGGACTAGCGATATAGAGCAGTTCTTC CASSLAGTSDIEQFF
TRBJ1-1 TRBV30 . 12 . TGTGCCTGGAGTGAGGGTAGGGCTGAAGCTTTCTTT CAWSEGRAEAFF
TRBJ2-3 TRBV7-9 . 21 TRBD2 TGTGCCAGCCTCTTACGACCCTCCCGACTAGCGGGAGGGGGGGGATCGGATACGCAGTATTTT CASLLRPSRLAGGGGSDTQYF
TRBJ1-5 TRBV20-1 medium-sized 11 . TGCAGTGCTAGAGGCAATCAGCCCCAGCATTTT CSARGNQPQHF
TRBJ2-2 TRBV4-3 . 14 . TGCGCCAGCAGGGGATTGGTGAACACCGGGGAGCTGTTTTTT CASRGLVNTGELFF
TRBJ1-3 TRBV20-1 few 13 . TGCAGTGCTACGGGGGCGGCTGGAAACACCATATATTTT CSATGAAGNTIYF
TRBJ1-4 TRBV20-1 . 11 . TGCAGCTGTTCTCGGGGTGAAAAACTGTTTTTT CSCSRGEKLFF
TRBJ2-1 TRBV7-2 few 17 TRBD2 TGTGCCAGCAGCTCAGGCAAGGCGGGAGGGCCCTACAATGAGCAGTTCTTC CASSSGKAGGPYNEQFF
TRBJ1-1 TRBV28 . 16 . TGTGCCAGCAGTTTAAGGGGAGAATTGGAAACAACTGAAGCTTTCTTT CASSLRGELETTEAFF
TRBJ2-5 TRBV2 . 14 . TGTGCCAGCAGTGAAGGACTTAACCAAGAGACCCAGTACTTC CASSEGLNQETQYF
TRBJ2-6 TRBV4-2 . 18 TRBD1 TGTGCCAGCAGCCGTTCCGGGACAGGGGGCTCTGGGGCCAACGTCCTGACTTTC CASSRSGTGGSGANVLTF
TRBJ2-1 TRBV21-1 . 15 . TGTGCCAGCAGCAGGACTAGCGGGAGAGGGAATGAGCAGTTCTTC CASSRTSGRGNEQFF
TRBJ2-7 TRBV20-1 few 18 TRBD2 TGCAGTGCTAGAGATCTAGGCACTAGCGGGGGATCACTCTACGAGCAGTACTTC CSARDLGTSGGSLYEQYF
TRBJ2-7 TRBV6-5 . 15 . TGTGCCAGCAGTTACTCGATCTCCCCCTCCTACGAGCAGTACTTC CASSYSISPSYEQYF
TRBJ2-7 TRBV6-5 few 14 TRBD1 TGTGCCAGCAGTTCCTCAGGGGGCACAAACGAGCAGTACTTC CASSSSGGTNEQYF
TRBJ1-1 TRBV11-1 . 13 . TGTGCCAGCTTTGGTCCGGGGAACACTGAAGCTTTCTTT CASFGPGNTEAFF
TRBJ2-7 TRBV10-3 . 12 TRBD1 TGTGCCACCGGGGGACAGGGCTACGAGCAGTACTTC CATGGQGYEQYF
TRBJ2-2 TRBV5-1 . 17 TRBD2 TGCGCCAGCAGCCACGGACTAGCGGGATTGAACACCGGGGAGCTGTTTTTT CASSHGLAGLNTGELFF
TRBJ2-3 TRBV7-6 few 14 TRBD2 TGTGCCAGCAGCACGACTAGCAGCACAGATACGCAGTATTTT CASSTTSSTDTQYF
TRBJ2-5 TRBV20-1 few 13 . TGCAGTGCTAGTTCCGTAGGGATAGGGACCCAGTACTTC CSASSVGIGTQYF
TRBJ1-3 TRBV19 . 15 . TGTGCCAGTAGTATCGTAGCGACGGCTGGAAACACCATATATTTT CASSIVATAGNTIYF
TRBJ2-1 TRBV6-1 . 15 TRBD1 TGTGCCACAACCCAGAAGCCAGAGGGGGCCAATGAGCAGTTCTTC CATTQKPEGANEQFF
TRBJ2-1 TRBV27 . 15 TRBD2 TGTGCCAGCAGTTTATGGGGCGGGAGAAGGAATGAGCAGTTCTTC CASSLWGGRRNEQFF
TRBJ2-3 TRBV20-1 few 15 TRBD2 TGCAGTGCTATGGATGGCGGGAGGGCGGCAGATACGCAGTATTTT CSAMDGGRAADTQYF
TRBJ1-3 TRBV20-1 few 12 . TGCAGTGCTCCGGGACTCGGAAACACCATATATTTT CSAPGLGNTIYF
TRBJ2-5 TRBV12-3/TRBV12-4 . 12 . TGTGCCAGCAGTTTTTCTCGGGAGACCCAGTACTTC CASSFSRETQYF
TRBJ2-4 TRBV5-6 . 15 TRBD2 TGTGCCAGCAGCTTGGCCGGAGCGGGAGCCAACATTCAGTACTTC CASSLAGAGANIQYF
TRBJ2-5 TRBV24-1 medium-sized 15 . TGTGCCACCAGTGATTCTAGAACTAGCCAAGAGACCCAGTACTTC CATSDSRTSQETQYF
TRBJ2-7 TRBV28 few 11 . TGTGCCAGCAGGGGGGTCTACGAGCAGTACTTC CASRGVYEQYF
TRBJ2-3 TRBV7-9 few 14 . TGTGCCAGCATCACTATCTCGGTCGCAGATACGCAGTATTTT CASITISVADTQYF
TRBJ1-1 TRBV19 . 14 . TGTGCCAGTAGTCTCAGGGGCCTAGGGACTGAAGCTTTCTTT CASSLRGLGTEAFF
TRBJ1-2 TRBV19 few 12 . TGTGCCAGTAGGGTGCATTTGTATGGCTACACCTTC CASRVHLYGYTF
TRBJ1-5 TRBV6-1 . 14 . TGTGCCAGCAGTCTCGTCCCGGACAATCAGCCCCAGCATTTT CASSLVPDNQPQHF
TRBJ2-7 TRBV28 once 12 TRBD1 TGTGCCAGCCCGGGACAGGGTAACGAGCAGTACTTC CASPGQGNEQYF
TRBJ1-1 TRBV7-2 few 15 . TGTGCCAGCAGCTTAACCTGGAGAGAGAACACTGAAGCTTTCTTT CASSLTWRENTEAFF
TRBJ2-5 TRBV6-5 few 16 TRBD2 TGTGCCAGCAGTTACGGTCTAGCGGGAGGAGAAGAGACCCAGTACTTC CASSYGLAGGEETQYF
TRBJ2-7 TRBV6-1 . 13 . TGTGCCAGCAGTGAAGCGGGATCCTACGAGCAGTACTTC CASSEAGSYEQYF